What follows are 14 T cell receptor beta chains derived from one specimen sequenced in a study of blood T cell repertoires in COVID-19. The table came from immunoSEQ multiplex PCR; TCRdb's copy has only in-frame clones and leaves some out. The profile shows fewer than 150,000 clones, approximately 88% of them singletons. Sequenced: peripheral blood. Receptors originate from a woman in her thirties or forties with acute or convalescent COVID-19.

V and J are TRBV7-2 and TRBJ2-3, with D perhaps TRBD1 (5 bases). The germline V gene encodes CDR1 SGHTA and CDR2 FQGNSA. Trimming pared 2 bases from V and 2 bases from J, leaving 14 bases between. The CDR3 is 16 residues long. The CDR3: CASSLRGQGTTDTQYF. CDR3 coding DNA: TGTGCCAGCAGCTTACGCGGCCAGGGAACCACAGATACGCAGTATTTT.

The CDR3, as DNA: TGTGCCTGGAGACGAAGAGAGGAGAACACTGAAGCTTTCTTT. It translates to CAWRRREENTEAFF. V gene TRBV30 combines with J gene TRBJ1-1; D is unclear. This CDR3 region has 14 residues. The germline V gene has CDR1 GTSNPN and CDR2 SVGIG (reference sequence). Trimming took 3 bases from V and 1 from J, leaving 12 bases between them.

The chain links TRBV7-3 to TRBJ2-7, with 8 bases identical to TRBD1. Per the germline V gene, CDR1 is SGHTA and CDR2 is FQGTGA. After removal of 4 bases from V and 0 bases from J, the junction contained 11 bases not matched to a gene. This CDR3 is built from 17 residues. The CDR3 sequence is CASSSEPRGQGSYEQYF. The CDR3 region has the DNA TGTGCCAGCAGCTCGGAGCCCAGAGGACAGGGCTCCTACGAGCAGTACTTC.

The genes are TRBV30 and TRBJ1-6; D possibly corresponds to TRBD1 (6 bases). The CDR3 length is 13 residues. The V end was cut by 5 bases, the J end by 8 bases, with 13 bases between. Germline-derived CDR1 and CDR2 are GTSNPN and SVGIG (reference sequence). The DNA for the CDR3 is TGTGCCTGGGGGGGCTCTGGAGATTCACCCCTCCACTTT. Protein sequence: CAWGGSGDSPLHF.

This chain uses TRBV5-1 with TRBJ1-4; no reliable D call. Germline V lookup: CDR1 SGHRS, CDR2 YFSETQ. CDR3 length: 17 amino acids. V lost 1 base to trimming and J lost 0 bases, with 13 bases between them. The CDR3 nucleotides are TGCGCCAGCAGCTTGCAGCGGCGGACCGCAACTAATGAAAAACTGTTTTTT. Its translation is CASSLQRRTATNEKLFF.

This clone has only one observation. The gene calls are TRBV12-3 or TRBV12-4 and TRBJ2-2; 7 positions agree with TRBD1. The V segment lost 5 bases and the J segment 5 bases; nucleotides outside the gene matches: 2. The CDR3 length is 13 residues. CDR3 DNA: TGTGCCAGCAGTGAACAGGGGACCGGGGAGCTGTTTTTT. Protein sequence: CASSEQGTGELFF.

To note about this clone: Other DNA sequences in the same sample also yield this CDR3. The chain's CDR3 is CASSQPDRDSGNTIYF. The CDR3 nucleotides read TGTGCCAGCAGCCAACCGGACAGGGACTCTGGAAACACCATATATTTT. This sequence joins TRBV3-1 (or the pseudogene TRBV3-2) and TRBJ1-3, with 8 positions matching TRBD1. The CDR3 is 16 amino acids. CDR1 and CDR2 from the germline V gene are LGHDT and YNNKEL (reference sequence). V was clipped by 2 bases and J by 0 bases; unmatched bases: 3.

This clone was detected only a few times. This chain connects TRBV7-9 to TRBJ2-3, with 8 nucleotides matching TRBD1. CDR3 length: 17 amino acids. CDR1 is SEHNR, CDR2 FQNEAQ, per germline (reference sequence). The junction had 16 bases not matched to a gene; V was cut back by 6 bases and J by 5 bases. The DNA of the CDR3 is TGTGCCAGCAGGCGTACTTACTCAGGGGGCTTGGGAGATACGCAGTATTTT. This encodes CASRRTYSGGLGDTQYF.

This clone showed up just once. The CDR3 spells CASSQVDRVGNEQFF. For the CDR3, the DNA is TGTGCCAGCAGCCAGGTGGACAGGGTGGGCAATGAGCAGTTCTTC. The chain links TRBV3-1 (or the pseudogene TRBV3-2) to TRBJ2-1; TRBD1 matches 8 bases. CDR3 length equals 15 residues. The V segment lost 3 bases and the J segment 6 bases; nucleotides outside the gene matches: 7. Germline loops: CDR1 LGHDT, CDR2 YNNKEL (reference sequence).

The genes are TRBV3-1 (or the pseudogene TRBV3-2) and TRBJ1-2, with 8 bases lining up with TRBD1. Germline trimming cut 4 bases from V and 6 bases from J; bases unmatched to any gene: 4. Looked up from germline, CDR1 is LGHDT and CDR2 is YNNKEL (reference sequence). There are 13 residues in the CDR3. The CDR3 sequence is CASSRDRTHGYTF. As DNA, the CDR3 is TGTGCCAGCAGCCGGGACAGGACCCATGGCTACACCTTC.

The J gene is TRBJ1-3, the V gene TRBV5-6; 7 positions match TRBD1. The CDR3 has 15 residues. V was pared by 2 bases and J by 2 bases, with 4 bases of the junction left unmatched. Germline CDR1 and CDR2: SGHDT and YYEEEE. The CDR3 sequence is CASSLTGDTGNTIYF. The CDR3 bases are TGTGCCAGCAGCTTAACAGGGGACACTGGAAACACCATATATTTT.

This clone turned up a few times. This rearrangement joins TRBV7-9 to TRBJ2-7, with 12 bases aligning to TRBD2. The CDR3 covers 16 residues. V dropped 6 bases and J dropped 0; count of bases not matched to a gene: 6. CDR1 is SEHNR, CDR2 FQNEAQ, per germline (reference sequence). This CDR3 is CASRQGLAGSSYEQYF. DNA for the CDR3: TGTGCCAGCAGACAGGGACTAGCGGGTTCCTCCTACGAGCAGTACTTC.

This clone was counted a few times. This chain joins TRBV30 and TRBJ1-3; the D is unclear. The CDR3 has 13 residues. In germline, CDR1 is GTSNPN, CDR2 SVGIG (reference sequence). The V end was cut by 3 bases, the J end by 0 bases, with 6 bases between. The chain's CDR3 is CAWRLNSGNTIYF. Here the CDR3 DNA reads TGTGCCTGGAGGTTAAACTCTGGAAACACCATATATTTT.

The chain carries TRBV2 and TRBJ2-7; tentatively, D is TRBD1 (5 bases). The length of the CDR3 is 12 residues. Germline V lookup: CDR1 SNHLY, CDR2 FYNNEI. Deletions cut 7 bases from V and 0 bases from J, with 7 bases between. The CDR3, as DNA: TGTGCCAGCAAGACAGACTCCTACGAGCAGTACTTC. It codes for CASKTDSYEQYF.